What follows are 7 T cell receptor beta chains derived from one specimen sequenced in a study of T-cell reconstitution after alpha-beta-depleted transplantation in children. Unique molecular identifiers featured in how the TCRbeta library was prepared. TCRdb processed the PCR reads anew with MiXCR; each CDR3 protein has one entry. This table holds around 960,000 distinct CDR3 sequences, roughly 31% found once. The specimen comprised PBMCs, mostly from graft donor cells, sampled 360 days after TCRalphabeta/CD19-depleted stem cell transplant. These receptors originate from a boy under two years old who had a stem cell transplant for SCID, so the T cells may come from the graft donor.

This clonotype was observed a handful of times. The J gene is TRBJ1-1, the V gene TRBV5-1, with D perhaps matching TRBD1 (6 bases). The germline V gene encodes CDR1 SGHRS and CDR2 YFSETQ. Trimming left V 4 bases short and J 9 bases short, with 25 bases between. The CDR3 totals 16 residues. In DNA, the CDR3 is TGCGCCAGCAGCCAGACGGCGGCTCGGGGGCAGTGGAAAGCTTTCTTT. This encodes CASSQTAARGQWKAFF.

This clonotype has only a few counts. The chain has TRBV12-3 or TRBV12-4 and TRBJ2-3, with 8 nucleotides matching TRBD2. The ends lost 3 bases at V and 0 bases at J; junction bases unmatched: 8. The CDR3 is 17 residues long. CDR3: CASSFKFGGGSTDTQYF. The CDR3 bases are TGTGCCAGCAGTTTCAAATTTGGCGGGGGGAGCACAGATACGCAGTATTTT.

This clonotype was counted only a few times. This chain links TRBV4-1 with TRBJ2-6, with 10 nucleotides matching TRBD2. CDR1 and CDR2 (germline): MGHRA, YSYEKL. The V gene end was trimmed by 4 bases and the J gene end by 1 base; junction bases not matched to a gene: 7. The CDR3 extends over 18 amino acids. The CDR3 DNA is TGCGCCAGCAGCCCTAAAGCGGGGGGGAGGTCTGGGGCCAACGTCCTGACTTTC. It encodes CASSPKAGGRSGANVLTF.

The CDR3 bases are TGCAGTGCTTCTATCGGGACTGGATTGTCAGAGACCCAGTACTTC. Residues: CSASIGTGLSETQYF. V is TRBV20-1 and J is TRBJ2-5; TRBD2 might be the D (6 bases). Trimming took 5 bases from V and 4 from J, leaving 20 bases between them. The CDR3 consists of 15 residues. The V gene's germline CDR1 is DFQATT and CDR2 SNEGSKA (reference sequence).

A word on this clonotype: An end of the junction does not agree with germline; a read error may underlie this. This sequence joins TRBV20-1 and TRBJ2-1; D possibly corresponds to TRBD2 (5 bases). The V gene's germline CDR1 is DFQATT and CDR2 SNEGSKA (reference sequence). This CDR3 is built from 15 residues. DNA for the CDR3: TGCGGTGCTACCTTACCCGGGCGGAGGAACAATGAGCAGTTCTTC. This gives the protein CGATLPGRRNNEQFF.

The rearrangement joins TRBV7-8 to TRBJ2-1; maybe TRBD2 (5 bases). This CDR3 is built from 17 residues. Germline CDR1 is SGHVS and CDR2 is FQNEAQ. V lost 0 bases and J 0 bases, leaving 12 bases between the germline ends. CDR3 in amino acids: CASSLAARAPSYNEQFF. As DNA, the CDR3 is TGTGCCAGCAGCTTAGCGGCGCGGGCTCCCTCCTACAATGAGCAGTTCTTC.

The genes are TRBV7-9 and TRBJ2-1; D unclear. V gave up 5 bases and J gave up 0 bases, with 8 bases separating them. Germline assignment: CDR1 SEHNR and CDR2 FQNEAQ (reference sequence). CDR3 size: 14 residues. CDR3 amino acids: CASSTRSSYNEQFF. CDR3 in DNA: TGTGCCAGCAGCACCCGGTCCTCCTACAATGAGCAGTTCTTC.